A single sample gave rise to the 14 T cell receptor beta chains below, sequenced in a study of long-term antiretroviral therapy in people with HIV. The authors ran the immunoSEQ assay, v3.0, at survey level. Using immunoSEQ multiplex PCR, the repertoire was profiled, and TCRdb retains in-frame clones only, with some absent. The sample records fewer than 25,000 clones, roughly 96% being singletons. The material was unsorted PBMCs, obtained almost 5 years after starting antiretroviral therapy. The source is a woman between 45 and 60 years old with HIV.

This chain uses TRBV6-4 with TRBJ1-2; no reliable D call. The CDR3 loop spans 13 amino acids. Trimming removed 2 bases at V and 2 bases at J, with 6 bases between. CDR1 is MRHNA and CDR2 is SNTAGT in the germline V gene. Here the CDR3 reads CASSDGKNYGYTF. DNA for the CDR3: TGTGCCAGCAGTGACGGGAAGAACTATGGCTACACCTTC.

This chain links TRBV15 with TRBJ2-7; perhaps TRBD2 as D (6 bases). The V end lost 0 bases, the J end lost 0 bases, and 21 bases lay between the germline ends. Per germline, CDR1 LNHNV and CDR2 YYDKDF (reference sequence). CDR3 length equals 19 residues. CDR3 sequence reads: CATSRDLSLGSGSSYEQYF. DNA for the CDR3: TGTGCCACCAGCAGAGATCTCTCCTTGGGTAGCGGAAGCTCCTACGAGCAGTACTTC.

The chain carries TRBV29-1 and TRBJ2-7; D remains ambiguous. Germline V gives CDR1 SQVTM, CDR2 ANQGSEA. Trimming removed 6 bases from V and 1 base from J, with 7 bases in between. This CDR3 contains 11 residues. The CDR3 DNA reads as TGCAGCGTAGGGCCTTCCTACGAGCAGTACTTC. This codes for CSVGPSYEQYF.

The chain combines TRBV11-3 with TRBJ2-1; the match to TRBD2 covers 12 bases. Germline values: CDR1 SGHNT, CDR2 YENEEA. Trimming at V came to 5 bases and at J to 8 bases, leaving 10 bases not matched to a gene. The CDR3 has 16 residues. CDR3 nucleotide sequence: TGTGCCAGCAGCAGGGGACTAGCGGGCCTTGGGGATGAGCAGTTCTTC. Protein: CASSRGLAGLGDEQFF. Using reference TRBV11-3 and TRBJ2-1 for the parts outside the CDR3, the full variable domain is EAGVVQSPRYKIIEKKQPVAFWCNPISGHNTLYWYLQNLGQGPELLIRYENEEAVDDSQLPKDRFSAERLKGVDSTLKIQPAELGDSAVYLCASSRGLAGLGDEQFFGPGTRLTVL.

The genes are TRBV5-1 and TRBJ2-1; 7 nucleotides align to TRBD1. Germline values: CDR1 SGHRS, CDR2 YFSETQ. This CDR3 comprises 15 residues. With 4 bases clipped from V and 7 bases from J, the junction kept 11 bases outside the gene matches. The CDR3 sequence: CASSIRQGIRNEQFF. CDR3 sequence (DNA): TGCGCCAGCAGCATACGACAGGGAATTAGGAATGAGCAGTTCTTC.

V usage is TRBV7-9 and J usage is TRBJ1-5; TRBD1 matches at 12 bases. V shed 5 bases, J shed 5 bases, and the junction held 13 bases outside the gene matches. The CDR3 runs to 18 residues. Per the germline V gene, CDR1 is SEHNR and CDR2 is FQNEAQ (reference sequence). The CDR3 is CASSQGTGGAGHDQPQHF. In DNA form, the CDR3 reads TGTGCCAGCAGCCAAGGGACAGGGGGCGCGGGACATGATCAGCCCCAGCATTTT.

The CDR3 reads CASLSGTTKPDTQYF. Written as DNA, the CDR3 is TGTGCCAGCTTGTCCGGGACTACCAAACCAGATACGCAGTATTTT. This chain uses TRBV18 with TRBJ2-3; 7 bases are a match to TRBD2. Looked up from germline, CDR1 is KGHSH and CDR2 is LQKENI. V dropped 7 bases and J dropped 4; count of bases not matched to a gene: 11. The length of the CDR3 is 15 residues.

This clone was observed once. DNA of the CDR3: TGTGCCAGCAGTTTATCGTGGGATCGTTCGGAGACCCAGTACTTC. Protein sequence: CASSLSWDRSETQYF. The chain uses TRBV27 and TRBJ2-5, with no clear D. CDR3 length: 15 amino acids. Germline lookup yields CDR1 MNHEY and CDR2 SMNVEV (reference sequence). With 0 bases removed from V and 5 bases from J, the gap between germline ends came to 13 bases.

The V call is TRBV9, the J call TRBJ1-4; weak D call: TRBD1 (6 bases). The CDR3 has 13 amino acids. V lost 0 bases, J lost 11 bases, and 11 bases lay in between. The germline CDR1 and CDR2 sequences are SGDLS and YYNGEE. In DNA, the CDR3 is TGTGCCAGCAGCGTAGGCGAGGGGGGTAAACTGTTTTTT. Translation: CASSVGEGGKLFF.

V and J are TRBV11-3 and TRBJ2-3; the match to TRBD2 covers 13 bases. Germline loops: CDR1 SGHNT, CDR2 YENEEA. Trimming cost V 1 base and J 4 bases; bases outside gene matches: 8. The CDR3 has 18 amino acids. The CDR3 region is CASSLGGGLAGMPDTQYF. The CDR3 nucleotides read TGTGCCAGCAGCTTAGGAGGGGGACTAGCGGGAATGCCAGATACGCAGTATTTT.

The J gene is TRBJ1-2, the V gene TRBV19; weak D call: TRBD1 (6 bases). V shed 4 bases and J shed 4 bases, with 10 bases lying between them. CDR1 and CDR2 (germline): LNHDA, SQIVND (reference sequence). The CDR3 spans 13 residues. CDR3 in amino acids: CASSTTGVYGYTF. CDR3 DNA: TGTGCCAGTAGTACGACAGGAGTCTATGGCTACACCTTC. The full variable domain, in which reference TRBV19 and TRBJ1-2 provide the parts outside the CDR3, is DGGITQSPKYLFRKEGQNVTLSCEQNLNHDAMYWYRQDPGQGLRLIYYSQIVNDFQKGDIAEGYSVSREKKESFPLTVTSAQKNPTAFYLCASSTTGVYGYTFGSGTRLTVV.

This clone was counted only a few times. V is TRBV6-1 and J is TRBJ2-7; D is possibly TRBD2 (6 bases). With 0 bases removed from V and 4 bases from J, the gap between germline ends came to 13 bases. The V gene's germline CDR1 is MNHNS and CDR2 SASEGT. The length of the CDR3 is 15 residues. The CDR3 spells CASSEAGSGGYEQYF. CDR3 DNA sequence: TGTGCCAGCAGTGAAGCGGGTAGTGGAGGGTACGAGCAGTACTTC.

This clone was seen just once. This rearrangement joins TRBV5-5 to TRBJ2-3; 7 bases are shared with TRBD2. This CDR3 is 17 amino acids long. J was trimmed by 3 bases and V by 2 bases; bases with no gene match: 12. Germline V CDR1 and CDR2: SGHKS, YYEKEE (reference sequence). CDR3 sequence: CASSFGIGGGLTDTQYF. The CDR3, as DNA: TGTGCCAGCAGCTTTGGAATTGGCGGGGGTTTGACAGATACGCAGTATTTT.

The chain combines TRBV2 with TRBJ2-2; D gene unclear. Germline CDR1 is SNHLY and CDR2 is FYNNEI. The CDR3 has 14 amino acids. V was pared by 3 bases and J by 0 bases, with 5 bases between. CDR3 sequence: CASSDVSNTGELFF. In DNA, the CDR3 is TGTGCCAGCAGTGACGTTTCGAACACCGGGGAGCTGTTTTTT. Variable domain in full (rest from reference TRBV2 and TRBJ2-2): EPEVTQTPSHQVTQMGQEVILRCVPISNHLYFYWYRQILGQKVEFLVSFYNNEISEKSEIFDDQFSVERPDGSNFTLKIRSTKLEDSAMYFCASSDVSNTGELFFGEGSRLTVL.